One and the same sample provided the 2 T cell receptor beta chains below, sequenced in a study of OX40 agonist ivuxolimab in advanced cancers. This table comes from immunoSEQ multiplex PCR, and its TCRdb copy is limited to in-frame clones, with some not included. The data contain roughly 86,000 clones, 90% to 95% of them singletons. The source was CD4+ or CD8+ T cells sorted from blood, collected in a trial of the OX40 agonist ivuxolimab. These receptors originate from an adult with an advanced solid tumor such as melanoma, head and neck, liver or kidney cancer.

A few counts support this clone. The J gene is TRBJ2-7, the V gene TRBV28, with D unresolved. The germline V gene encodes CDR1 MDHEN and CDR2 SYDVKM. The CDR3 contains 12 residues. Trimming cost V 1 base and J 4 bases, with 5 bases left between them. In nucleotides, the CDR3 is TGTGCCAGCAGTTTATTGGGATACGAGCAGTACTTC. Its protein product is CASSLLGYEQYF.

The genes are TRBV27 and TRBJ1-6; possibly TRBD1 for D (5 bases). The germline gives CDR1 MNHEY, CDR2 SMNVEV (reference sequence). CDR3 length: 15 amino acids. The V and J ends lost 8 bases and 7 bases respectively, with 18 bases between them. CDR3 residues: CASAGLWGWNSPLHF. CDR3 DNA sequence: TGTGCCAGCGCCGGCTTATGGGGGTGGAATTCACCCCTCCACTTT.